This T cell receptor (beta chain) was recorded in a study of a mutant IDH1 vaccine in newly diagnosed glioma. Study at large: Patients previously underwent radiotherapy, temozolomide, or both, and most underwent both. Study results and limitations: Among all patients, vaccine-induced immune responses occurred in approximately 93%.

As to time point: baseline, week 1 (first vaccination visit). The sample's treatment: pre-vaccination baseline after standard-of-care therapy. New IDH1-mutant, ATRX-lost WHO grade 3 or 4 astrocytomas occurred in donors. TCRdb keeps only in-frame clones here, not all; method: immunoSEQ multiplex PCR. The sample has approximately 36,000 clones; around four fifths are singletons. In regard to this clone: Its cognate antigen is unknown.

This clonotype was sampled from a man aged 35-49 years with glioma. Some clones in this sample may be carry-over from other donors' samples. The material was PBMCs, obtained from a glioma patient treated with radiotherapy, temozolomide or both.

As DNA, the CDR3 is TGTGCCAGCAGCTTGTATCTGAACACTGAAGCTTTCTTT. Translated: CASSLYLNTEAFF. V is TRBV5-4 and J is TRBJ1-1; D not resolved. V gave up 1 base and J gave up 0 bases, with 4 bases separating them. The CDR3 sequence is 13 residues long. Germline lookup yields CDR1 SGHNT and CDR2 YYREEE (reference sequence). The full variable domain, with the rest looked up from reference TRBV5-4 and TRBJ1-1, is ETGVTQSPTHLIKTRGQQVTLRCSSQSGHNTVSWYQQALGQGPQFIFQYYREEENGRGNFPPRFSGLQFPNYSSELNVNALELDDSALYLCASSLYLNTEAFFGQGTRLTVV.